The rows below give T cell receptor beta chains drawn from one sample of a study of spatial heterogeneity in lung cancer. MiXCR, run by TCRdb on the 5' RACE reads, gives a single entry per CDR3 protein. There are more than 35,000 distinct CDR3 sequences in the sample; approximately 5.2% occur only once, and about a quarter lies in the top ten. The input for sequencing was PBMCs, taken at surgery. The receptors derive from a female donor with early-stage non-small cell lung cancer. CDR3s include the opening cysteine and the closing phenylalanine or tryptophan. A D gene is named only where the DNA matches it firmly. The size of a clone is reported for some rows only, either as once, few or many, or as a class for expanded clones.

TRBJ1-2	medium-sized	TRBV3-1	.	TGTGCCAGCAGCCTCACATCCCAGGGGGGCTACACCTTC	CASSLTSQGGYTF
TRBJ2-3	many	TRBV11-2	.	TGTGCCAGCAGCTTTGGCCGATTCACAGATACGCAGTATTTT	CASSFGRFTDTQYF
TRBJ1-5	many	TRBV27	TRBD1	TGTGCCAGCAGTCCTCGGACAGGGAGTAGCAATCAGCCCCAGCATTTT	CASSPRTGSSNQPQHF
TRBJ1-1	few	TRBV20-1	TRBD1	TGCAGTGCTAAGACAGGGAGGAACACTGAAGCTTTCTTT	CSAKTGRNTEAFF
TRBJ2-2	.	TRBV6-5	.	TGTGCCAGCAGTTACTGGCCCGGGGAGCTGTTTTTT	CASSYWPGELFF
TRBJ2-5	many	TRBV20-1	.	TGCAGTGCTAACACCCGGGGGCAAGAGACCCAGTACTTC	CSANTRGQETQYF
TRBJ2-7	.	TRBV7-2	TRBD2	TGTGCCAGCAGCTTATTTAGCTGGGGGGGACCCTACGAGCAGTACTTC	CASSLFSWGGPYEQYF
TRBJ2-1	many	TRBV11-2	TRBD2	TGTGCCAGCAGCTTAGTAGCGGGGGTGGTCAATGAGCAGTTCTTC	CASSLVAGVVNEQFF
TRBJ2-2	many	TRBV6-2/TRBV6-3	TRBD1	TGTGCCAGCAGTAGACCGGGACAGAAAAACACCGGGGAGCTGTTTTTT	CASSRPGQKNTGELFF
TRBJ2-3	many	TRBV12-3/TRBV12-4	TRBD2	TGTGCCAGCAGTTTAGGGACTAGCATGACAGATACGCAGTATTTT	CASSLGTSMTDTQYF
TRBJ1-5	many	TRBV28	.	TGTGCCAGCAGTTTACCCAGCAATCAGCCCCAGCATTTT	CASSLPSNQPQHF
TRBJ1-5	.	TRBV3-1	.	TGTGCCAGCAGCCAAGAGGCAGCTGCGGGTCCCAATCAGCCCCAGCATTTT	CASSQEAAAGPNQPQHF
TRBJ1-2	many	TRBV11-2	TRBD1	TGTGCCAGCAGCTTAATGCCGGGACAGAGGAGAGGCTACACCTTC	CASSLMPGQRRGYTF
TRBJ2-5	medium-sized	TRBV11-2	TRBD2	TGTGCCAGCAGGAGACTAGCGGGGGGCCTCCAAGAGACCCAGTACTTC	CASRRLAGGLQETQYF
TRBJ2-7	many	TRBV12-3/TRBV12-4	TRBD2	TGTGCCAGCAGTTCCCCTACTAGCGGGCGGTACGAGCAGTACTTC	CASSSPTSGRYEQYF
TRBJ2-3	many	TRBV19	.	TGTGCCAGTAGTATAGGGCCAGGGCCCGCCACAGATACGCAGTATTTT	CASSIGPGPATDTQYF
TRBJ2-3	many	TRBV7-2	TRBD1	TGTGCCAGCAGTATGGGACAGGGTAAAGATACGCAGTATTTT	CASSMGQGKDTQYF
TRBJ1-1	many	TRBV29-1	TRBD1	TGCAGCGTGGGGGGACAGGGAATAGAAGCTTTCTTT	CSVGGQGIEAFF
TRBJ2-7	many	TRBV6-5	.	TGTGCCAGCAGTTACGGCAGGGGAGACTACGAGCAGTACTTC	CASSYGRGDYEQYF
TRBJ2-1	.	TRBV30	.	TGTGCCTGGAGTTTAGGGGGACTCAAAGAGCAGTTCTTC	CAWSLGGLKEQFF
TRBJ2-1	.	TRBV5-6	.	TGTGCCAGCAGCTTGGTGGGAACAGTCGCTTCCTCGTTCTTC	CASSLVGTVASSFF
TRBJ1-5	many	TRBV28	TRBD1	TGTGCCAGCTCGGGCCGCCGCGGACAGGCTAGCAATCAGCCCCAGCATTTT	CASSGRRGQASNQPQHF
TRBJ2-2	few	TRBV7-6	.	TGTGCCAGCAGCTTAGAGGGGCAAGATTCGGCCGGGGAGCTGTTTTTT	CASSLEGQDSAGELFF
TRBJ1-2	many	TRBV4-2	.	TGTGCCAGCAGTCCGATGGGGCAGGTGATCGCTGGCTACACCTTC	CASSPMGQVIAGYTF
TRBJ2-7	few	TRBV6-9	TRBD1	TGTGCCAGCAGGACCGGACAGGGGTGGTGCGAGCAGTACTTC	CASRTGQGWCEQYF
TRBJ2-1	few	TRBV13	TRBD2	TGTGCCAGCAGCTTAGCAAGCGGGGGGCCCGGGGACAATGAGCAGTTCTTC	CASSLASGGPGDNEQFF
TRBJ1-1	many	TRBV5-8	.	TGTGCCAGCAGCTTGGTCCTGAACACTGAAGCTTTCTTT	CASSLVLNTEAFF
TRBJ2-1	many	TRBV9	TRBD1	TGTGCCAGCAGCTTCCGGGACAGGGAGCATGGTGAGCAGTTCTTC	CASSFRDREHGEQFF
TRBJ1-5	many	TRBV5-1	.	TGCGCCAGCAGCTTGGCCGGAGGGGAACAGCCCCAGCATTTT	CASSLAGGEQPQHF
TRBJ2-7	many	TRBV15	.	TGTGCCACCAGCAGAGACCCAATCTACGAGCAGTACTTC	CATSRDPIYEQYF
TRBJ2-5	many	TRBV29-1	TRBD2	TGCAGCACCCGGGGGGGTACGGGGGAGACCCAGTACTTC	CSTRGGTGETQYF
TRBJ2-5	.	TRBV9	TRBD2	TGTGCCAGCAGCGCCGGACTAGCGGGGGGTTTACTTCAAGAGACCCAGTACTTC	CASSAGLAGGLLQETQYF
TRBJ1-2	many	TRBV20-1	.	TGCAGTGCTAGTCCCCCAACGGCGGGCTACACCTTC	CSASPPTAGYTF
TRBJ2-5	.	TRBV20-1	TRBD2	TGCAGTGCTGAGGGTTGGACTAGCGGGTACCAAGAGACCCAGTACTTC	CSAEGWTSGYQETQYF
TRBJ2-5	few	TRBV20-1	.	TGCAGTGCTAGAGATCAGGCATTCCAAGAGACCCAGTACTTC	CSARDQAFQETQYF
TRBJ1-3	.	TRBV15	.	TGTGCCACCAGCAGAGGAGCAAACACCATATATTTT	CATSRGANTIYF
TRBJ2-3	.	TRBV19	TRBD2	TGTGCCAGTCGGCGTCCTATAGCGGGGGTGCTGAGGGATACGCAGTATTTT	CASRRPIAGVLRDTQYF
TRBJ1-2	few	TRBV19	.	TGTGCCAGTAGTATGACAGGCTCGGGCTACACCTTC	CASSMTGSGYTF
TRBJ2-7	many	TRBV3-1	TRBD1	TGTGCCAGCAGCATCGGACAGGGGGGATTCGAAGAGCAGTACTTC	CASSIGQGGFEEQYF
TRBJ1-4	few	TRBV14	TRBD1	TGTGCCAGCAGCCAAGGGCTAACAGGGGGCTTATCGGAAAAACTGTTTTTT	CASSQGLTGGLSEKLFF
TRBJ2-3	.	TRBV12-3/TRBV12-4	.	TGTGCCAGCAGGCAGGATAGCTCTAATACGCAGTATTTT	CASRQDSSNTQYF
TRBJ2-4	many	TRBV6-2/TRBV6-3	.	TGTGCCAGCAGTTACTGGGGCAGGGGAAACATTCAGTACTTC	CASSYWGRGNIQYF
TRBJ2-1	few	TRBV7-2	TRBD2	TGTGCCAGCAGCTTAGCGGGGACTAGCGGGGGCTACAATGAGCAGTTCTTC	CASSLAGTSGGYNEQFF
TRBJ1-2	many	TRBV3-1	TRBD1	TGTGCCAGCAGCCACCCGACAGGGAGTGGCTACACCTTC	CASSHPTGSGYTF
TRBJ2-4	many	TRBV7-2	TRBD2	TGTGCCAGCAGCACCGCGAGCGGGGGAAGTCAGTTC	CASSTASGGSQF
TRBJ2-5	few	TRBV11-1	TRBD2	TGTGCCAGCAGCCGACCAGCGGGACTAGCGGCCCAAGAGACCCAGTACTTC	CASSRPAGLAAQETQYF
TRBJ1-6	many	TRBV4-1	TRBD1	TGCGCCAGCAGCCTCAACCCTCCGACAGGGTATAATTCACCCCTCCACTTT	CASSLNPPTGYNSPLHF
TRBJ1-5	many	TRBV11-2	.	TGTGCCAGCAGCTTAGCGGGGGAACGAGCCCAGCATTTT	CASSLAGERAQHF
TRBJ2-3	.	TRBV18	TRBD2	TGTGCCAGCTCACCACTGCGGGGGGCGGTGGCAGATACGCAGTATTTT	CASSPLRGAVADTQYF
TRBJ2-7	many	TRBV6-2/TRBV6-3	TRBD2	TGTGCCAGCAGTAAGAGCGGGGGCTACGAGCAGTACTTC	CASSKSGGYEQYF
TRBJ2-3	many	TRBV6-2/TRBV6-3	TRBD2	TGTGCCAGCACCCTAGCGGGCACAGATACGCAGTATTTT	CASTLAGTDTQYF
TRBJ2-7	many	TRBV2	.	TGTGCCAGCAGTGTGGTGGCTATCTACGAGCAGTACTTC	CASSVVAIYEQYF
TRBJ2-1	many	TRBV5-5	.	TGTGCCAGCAGCTTCTCCAGAGTCTATGAGCAGTTCTTC	CASSFSRVYEQFF